These 9 T cell receptor beta chains were all obtained from the same sample, sequenced in a study of blood T cell repertoires in COVID-19. The protocol was immunoSEQ multiplex PCR, while the TCRdb copy is restricted to in-frame clones and leaves out a portion. The sample contains 150,000 to 200,000 clones, approximately 90% of which appear only once. Sequencing was done on a sample of PBMCs or T cells enriched from blood (not recorded which). These receptors were collected from a woman aged 50 to 60 who had recovered from COVID-19.

The chain has TRBV5-6 and TRBJ1-2; 7 bases align to TRBD1. The CDR3 totals 15 residues. J was trimmed by 6 bases and V by 5 bases; bases with no gene match: 13. Germline loops: CDR1 SGHDT, CDR2 YYEEEE. The CDR3 nucleotides read TGTGCCAGCAGTCCCATCGGGACAGAAGAGAATGGCTACACCTTC. Its protein product is CASSPIGTEENGYTF.

The rearrangement joins TRBV4-1 to TRBJ2-7; unclear D gene. CDR3 length: 15 amino acids. Germline V gene lookup returns CDR1 MGHRA and CDR2 YSYEKL. Trimming took 4 bases from V and 0 from J, leaving 13 bases between them. The CDR3, as DNA: TGCGCCAGCAGCCCCCTGGCCACTAACTCCTACGAGCAGTACTTC. Its protein product is CASSPLATNSYEQYF.

The chain carries TRBV24-1 and TRBJ1-2; 9 nucleotides line up with TRBD1. This CDR3 is 14 amino acids long. Germline CDR1 is KGHDR and CDR2 is SFDVKD. Trimming removed 4 bases from V and 4 bases from J; junction bases left unmatched: 3. DNA for the CDR3: TGTGCCACCAGTGACACAGGGGGCTTCTATGGCTACACCTTC. As protein: CATSDTGGFYGYTF.

The V call is TRBV11-2, the J call TRBJ1-1; tentative D call: TRBD1 (6 bases). The ends were cut back, 6 bases at V and 5 bases at J, with 16 bases in the middle. CDR1 is SGHAT and CDR2 is FQNNGV in the germline V gene. The CDR3 has 14 amino acids. CDR3 region: CASRAAGAYTEAFF. In nucleotides, the CDR3 is TGTGCCAGCAGGGCCGCGGGGGCATATACTGAAGCTTTCTTT. Complete variable domain (other parts from reference TRBV11-2 and TRBJ1-1): EAGVAQSPRYKIIEKRQSVAFWCNPISGHATLYWYQQILGQGPKLLIQFQNNGVVDDSQLPKDRFSAERLKGVDSTLKIQPAKLEDSAVYLCASRAAGAYTEAFFGQGTRLTVV.

This rearrangement joins TRBV6-5 to TRBJ2-5; 7 nucleotides agree with TRBD2. Per the germline V gene, CDR1 is MNHEY and CDR2 is SVGAGI. This CDR3 is built from 14 residues. After removal of 6 bases from V and 9 bases from J, the junction contained 13 bases not matched to a gene. The chain's CDR3 is CASRPSGTRGAQYF. CDR3 sequence (DNA): TGTGCCAGCAGACCCTCGGGCACCCGGGGGGCCCAGTACTTC.

This chain links TRBV7-8 with TRBJ2-7, with 10 bases that match TRBD2. The CDR3 is 16 residues long. V was clipped by 2 bases and J by 3 bases; unmatched bases: 7. Germline CDR1 reads SGHVS; CDR2 reads FQNEAQ. DNA for the CDR3: TGTGCCAGCAGCTTACCTAGCGGGGGTGGGGTCTACGAGCAGTACTTC. Translating gives CASSLPSGGGVYEQYF.

The chain uses TRBV4-1 and TRBJ2-7; TRBD1 agrees at 9 bases. V lost 2 bases to trimming and J lost 6 bases; unmatched junction nucleotides: 17. The germline V gene has CDR1 MGHRA and CDR2 YSYEKL. The CDR3 runs 18 residues. This CDR3 is CASSQRGLGPGQGSEQYF. Written as DNA, the CDR3 is TGCGCCAGCAGCCAACGGGGTTTAGGGCCGGGACAGGGCTCCGAGCAGTACTTC.

The rearrangement joins TRBV5-1 to TRBJ2-2; TRBD2 might be the D (5 bases). The CDR3 extends over 15 amino acids. Trimming stripped 4 bases from V and 0 bases from J, with 10 bases between. Germline V gene lookup returns CDR1 SGHRS and CDR2 YFSETQ. This chain's CDR3 is CASSRDVPNTGELFF. The CDR3 DNA reads as TGCGCCAGCAGCCGGGATGTTCCGAACACCGGGGAGCTGTTTTTT.

In this sample, this clone turned up once. The chain combines TRBV6-5 with TRBJ1-5, with D possibly matching TRBD1 (5 bases). The CDR3 runs to 16 residues. Looked up from germline, CDR1 is MNHEY and CDR2 is SVGAGI. Between the trimmed V and J ends, which lost 2 bases and 0 bases, there was a span of 11 bases. CDR3 sequence: CASSYGGANSNQPQHF. The CDR3 DNA is TGTGCCAGCAGTTACGGAGGGGCGAATAGCAATCAGCCCCAGCATTTT.